The 29 T cell receptor beta chains listed next were all sequenced from one sample in a study of cytomegalovirus exposure and HLA in healthy donors. PCR primers comprised 60 Vbeta and 13 Jbeta primers. Method: immunoSEQ multiplex PCR; TCRdb's copy keeps in-frame clones and lacks some. Its table records 150,000 to 200,000 clones. Sequencing was carried out using PBMCs. These receptors all stem from a woman aged 18-29 years in good health and CMV-seropositive.

This sequence joins TRBV2 and TRBJ1-3; D not certain. Trimming removed 6 bases from V and 0 bases from J, with 6 bases in between. The CDR3 is 13 residues long. Germline V CDR1 and CDR2: SNHLY, FYNNEI. CDR3 in amino acids: CASRPSSGNTIYF. In DNA form, the CDR3 reads TGTGCCAGCAGACCGAGCTCTGGAAACACCATATATTTT.

This chain joins TRBV6-5 and TRBJ1-5; D is perhaps TRBD1 (5 bases). The CDR3 is 14 amino acids. The germline V gene encodes CDR1 MNHEY and CDR2 SVGAGI. V lost 5 bases, J lost 4 bases, and 12 bases lay in between. CDR3 nucleotide sequence: TGTGCCAGCAGTGAAGGGGCCGAAAATCAGCCCCAGCATTTT. Its translation: CASSEGAENQPQHF.

The chain recombines TRBV27 with TRBJ2-5; the match to TRBD2 covers 9 bases. The germline V gene has CDR1 MNHEY and CDR2 SMNVEV (reference sequence). With V trimmed by 5 bases and J by 5 bases, 18 bases remained unmatched. This CDR3 is 18 amino acids long. The CDR3 spells CASSGGSGGDPAGETQYF. Here the CDR3 DNA reads TGTGCCAGCAGTGGGGGTAGCGGGGGAGACCCGGCCGGGGAGACCCAGTACTTC.

This chain joins TRBV28 and TRBJ2-2; a weak D match, TRBD1 (5 bases). CDR3 length: 13 amino acids. V lost 5 bases, J lost 5 bases, and 9 bases lay in between. CDR1 is MDHEN and CDR2 is SYDVKM in the germline V gene. The CDR3: CASSPPGTGELFF. Here the CDR3 DNA reads TGTGCCAGCAGTCCCCCAGGGACCGGGGAGCTGTTTTTT.

The chain joins TRBV18 to TRBJ2-2; 8 bases are a match to TRBD2. Germline-derived CDR1 and CDR2 are KGHSH and LQKENI. V shed 3 bases and J 5 bases; nucleotides not matched to a gene: 8. The CDR3 loop spans 16 amino acids. CDR3 loop: CASSPYLAGGTGELFF. The CDR3 DNA sequence: TGTGCCAGCTCACCGTATTTGGCGGGAGGAACCGGGGAGCTGTTTTTT.

The V gene is TRBV9, the J gene TRBJ2-3; perhaps TRBD2 as D (5 bases). CDR1 and CDR2 from the germline V gene are SGDLS and YYNGEE. V was trimmed by 0 bases and J by 2 bases, leaving 7 bases between them. The CDR3 has 14 residues. In DNA form, the CDR3 reads TGTGCCAGCAGCGTAGCGGAGGACACAGATACGCAGTATTTT. Protein product: CASSVAEDTDTQYF.

This chain uses TRBV4-3 with TRBJ1-3; tentatively, D is TRBD1 (5 bases). V lost 2 bases and J lost 4, with 9 bases in between. The CDR3 is made up of 14 amino acids. Germline assignment: CDR1 LGHNA and CDR2 YSLEER. CDR3 DNA sequence: TGCGCCAGCAGCCAACGGGGGGAGGGAAACACCATATATTTT. Translating gives CASSQRGEGNTIYF.

V gene TRBV19 combines with J gene TRBJ1-5, with 7 bases that match TRBD1. After removal of 7 bases from V and 7 bases from J, the junction contained 13 bases not matched to a gene. This CDR3 comprises 15 residues. Germline V gives CDR1 LNHDA, CDR2 SQIVND (reference sequence). CDR3 residues: CASTRGPGGGQPQHF. CDR3 sequence (DNA): TGTGCCAGTACCAGGGGTCCAGGGGGTGGACAGCCCCAGCATTTT.

V is TRBV9 and J is TRBJ1-1; D gene uncertain. The V gene lost 0 bases and the J gene lost 4 bases, with 13 bases spanning the gap. The CDR3 totals 15 residues. CDR1 and CDR2 (germline): SGDLS, YYNGEE. The chain's CDR3 is CASSVVGGLGTEAFF. The CDR3 nucleotides read TGTGCCAGCAGCGTAGTTGGAGGCTTAGGCACTGAAGCTTTCTTT.

The chain is built from TRBV7-9 and TRBJ1-4, with TRBD1 matching over 7 bases. CDR3 length: 17 amino acids. CDR1 and CDR2 (germline): SEHNR, FQNEAQ (reference sequence). Trimming took 5 bases from V and 5 from J; bases not matched to a gene: 14. The CDR3 bases are TGTGCCAGCAGCCTTCTCCCCGGGGACAGAAGAAATGAAAAACTGTTTTTT. Protein: CASSLLPGDRRNEKLFF.

The chain has TRBV5-4 and TRBJ2-5; TRBD2 matches 7 bases. Germline CDR1 is SGHNT and CDR2 is YYREEE (reference sequence). The CDR3 has 15 residues. The V gene end was trimmed by 5 bases and the J gene end by 9 bases; junction bases not matched to a gene: 16. Here the CDR3 DNA reads TGTGCCAGCAGTCCCCGCCGGGCCTCCGCGGGGGCCCAGTACTTC. Its translation: CASSPRRASAGAQYF.

The chain is built from TRBV27 and TRBJ1-2; D gene uncertain. The CDR3 extends over 13 amino acids. Germline CDR1 is MNHEY and CDR2 is SMNVEV (reference sequence). With 1 base removed from V and 4 bases from J, the gap between germline ends came to 7 bases. The chain's CDR3 is CASSLYPGYGYTF. In DNA, the CDR3 is TGTGCCAGCAGTTTATATCCAGGCTATGGCTACACCTTC.

This rearrangement joins TRBV20-1 to TRBJ1-5, with D tentatively TRBD1 (5 bases). V gave up 4 bases and J gave up 12 bases, with 13 bases separating them. Germline V gene lookup returns CDR1 DFQATT and CDR2 SNEGSKA (reference sequence). The CDR3 runs 11 residues. In DNA form, the CDR3 reads TGCAGTGCTATCCCTGGGGGGATCCAGCATTTT. Its protein product is CSAIPGGIQHF.

The chain has TRBV11-3 and TRBJ2-7; 13 bases agree with TRBD2. The length of the CDR3 is 16 residues. V dropped 0 bases and J dropped 2; count of bases not matched to a gene: 1. Germline CDR1 and CDR2: SGHNT and YENEEA. CDR3 amino acids: CASSLDGLAGAYEQYF. Here the CDR3 DNA reads TGTGCCAGCAGCTTAGATGGACTAGCGGGGGCCTACGAGCAGTACTTC.

V gene TRBV7-2 combines with J gene TRBJ2-7, with D possibly TRBD2 on 6 matching bases. The germline CDR1 and CDR2 sequences are SGHTA and FQGNSA. The CDR3 has 13 residues. Trimming removed 0 bases from V and 7 bases from J, with 10 bases in between. CDR3: CASSLAEGREQYF. Here the CDR3 DNA reads TGTGCCAGCAGCTTAGCGGAGGGACGGGAGCAGTACTTC.

The chain uses TRBV13 and TRBJ2-3; tentative D call: TRBD2 (6 bases). CDR1 is PRHDT, CDR2 FYEKMQ, per germline (reference sequence). Between the trimmed V and J ends, which lost 4 bases and 5 bases, there was a span of 10 bases. The CDR3 has 13 amino acids. CDR3 residues: CASSSRGIDTQYF. The CDR3 bases are TGTGCCAGCAGCTCCCGGGGGATAGATACGCAGTATTTT.

The chain links TRBV6-5 to TRBJ2-7, with TRBD2 matching 11 bases. Germline-derived CDR1 and CDR2 are MNHEY and SVGAGI. Trimming at V came to 4 bases and at J to 1 base, leaving 3 bases not matched to a gene. The CDR3 loop spans 15 amino acids. The CDR3 DNA reads as TGTGCCAGCAGTTCTGGGACTAGCGGTTCCTACGAGCAGTACTTC. The encoded protein is CASSSGTSGSYEQYF.

The rearrangement joins TRBV2 to TRBJ1-5, with D possibly being TRBD1 (5 bases). V lost 4 bases to trimming and J lost 9 bases, with 7 bases between them. Germline CDR1 SNHLY, CDR2 FYNNEI. CDR3 size: 11 residues. The DNA of the CDR3 is TGTGCCAGCAGTGGGGGGGGGCCCCAGCATTTT. Translating it yields CASSGGGPQHF.

The V call is TRBV2, the J call TRBJ2-5, with 10 bases identical to TRBD1. From germline, CDR1 is SNHLY and CDR2 FYNNEI. After removal of 7 bases from V and 1 base from J, the junction contained 3 bases not matched to a gene. This CDR3 spans 14 amino acids. This chain's CDR3 is CASTGQGVQETQYF. CDR3 nucleotide sequence: TGTGCCAGCACCGGACAGGGGGTCCAAGAGACCCAGTACTTC.

The genes are TRBV28 and TRBJ2-7; 10 bases fit TRBD2. This CDR3 is built from 16 residues. The ends lost 4 bases at V and 7 bases at J; junction bases unmatched: 13. From germline, CDR1 is MDHEN and CDR2 SYDVKM. CDR3 protein: CASSSASGRPLGEQYF. In DNA, the CDR3 is TGTGCCAGCAGTTCCGCTAGCGGGAGACCATTGGGGGAGCAGTACTTC. The full variable domain, its missing parts supplied by reference TRBV28 and TRBJ2-7, is DVKVTQSSRYLVKRTGEKVFLECVQDMDHENMFWYRQDPGLGLRLIYFSYDVKMKEKGDIPEGYSVSREKKERFSLILESASTNQTSMYLCASSSASGRPLGEQYFGPGTRLTVT.

The genes are TRBV4-2 and TRBJ2-2; a weak D match, TRBD2 (6 bases). This CDR3 has 15 residues. In germline, CDR1 is LGHNA, CDR2 YNFKEQ. The germline V and J ends were trimmed by 8 bases and 4 bases, with 17 bases remaining between them. The CDR3 is CASGGAPLITGELFF. In DNA form, the CDR3 reads TGTGCCAGCGGAGGGGCCCCTTTAATCACCGGGGAGCTGTTTTTT.

The chain couples TRBV2 to TRBJ1-2; tentatively, D is TRBD1 (5 bases). Trimming took off 11 bases at V and 3 bases at J, with 19 bases between the two ends. This CDR3 region has 14 residues. The germline V gene has CDR1 SNHLY and CDR2 FYNNEI. CDR3: CAGKGNGDYYGYTF. For the CDR3, the DNA is TGTGCCGGGAAAGGCAACGGGGACTACTATGGCTACACCTTC.

V gene TRBV9 combines with J gene TRBJ1-2; tentatively, D is TRBD1 (6 bases). Germline V gives CDR1 SGDLS, CDR2 YYNGEE. V lost 0 bases, J lost 4 bases, and 7 bases lay in between. This CDR3 is 13 amino acids long. CDR3 sequence: CASSVEQGYGYTF. CDR3 DNA sequence: TGTGCCAGCAGCGTAGAACAGGGCTATGGCTACACCTTC.

The V and J genes are TRBV7-2 and TRBJ2-3; 8 bases match TRBD2. The CDR3 is 15 residues long. J lost 5 bases, V lost 3 bases, and 7 bases had no gene match. Germline V lookup: CDR1 SGHTA, CDR2 FQGNSA. The CDR3 bases are TGTGCCAGCAGCTTCTCGGGGGGGCCCAAAGATACGCAGTATTTT. Translation: CASSFSGGPKDTQYF.

The chain has TRBV5-4 and TRBJ2-5; 14 bases line up with TRBD2. Germline V gene lookup returns CDR1 SGHNT and CDR2 YYREEE (reference sequence). The trim removed 3 bases at V and 1 base at J, leaving 2 bases unmatched. CDR3 length: 16 amino acids. CDR3 nucleotide sequence: TGTGCCAGCAGCTCTGGACTAGCGGGGGGCCAAGAGACCCAGTACTTC. It specifies CASSSGLAGGQETQYF. Full variable domain (missing parts from reference TRBV5-4 and TRBJ2-5): ETGVTQSPTHLIKTRGQQVTLRCSSQSGHNTVSWYQQALGQGPQFIFQYYREEENGRGNFPPRFSGLQFPNYSSELNVNALELDDSALYLCASSSGLAGGQETQYFGPGTRLLVL.

This clone shows up as medium-sized (0.01 to 0.1%) by frequency. The chain combines TRBV15 with TRBJ1-4; 9 bases agree with TRBD1. The CDR3 is 16 residues long. Trimming cost V 2 bases and J 8 bases; bases outside gene matches: 9. Germline lookup yields CDR1 LNHNV and CDR2 YYDKDF (reference sequence). The CDR3 DNA is TGTGCCACCAGCAGAATCCCGGGACAGGGTGGAGAAAAACTGTTTTTT. This translates into CATSRIPGQGGEKLFF.

The chain combines TRBV10-3 with TRBJ1-2; D ambiguous. The CDR3 runs to 15 residues. CDR1 and CDR2 (germline): ENHRY, SYGVKD. V was trimmed by 3 bases and J by 3 bases, leaving 14 bases between them. The CDR3 reads CAISDSVLTHYGYTF. In DNA, the CDR3 is TGTGCCATCAGTGATTCGGTCCTCACGCACTATGGCTACACCTTC.

The V gene is TRBV29-1, the J gene TRBJ2-3, with D perhaps TRBD1 (6 bases). The length of the CDR3 is 14 residues. Germline values: CDR1 SQVTM, CDR2 ANQGSEA. V was clipped by 3 bases and J by 3 bases, with 13 bases between them. In DNA, the CDR3 is TGCAGCGTTGACCTGGGGGCCTTAACAGATACGCAGTATTTT. It is translated as CSVDLGALTDTQYF.

This rearrangement joins TRBV7-2 to TRBJ1-2; TRBD1 is a possible D gene (6 bases). Germline V lookup: CDR1 SGHTA, CDR2 FQGNSA. The CDR3 has 14 amino acids. V was pared by 6 bases and J by 8 bases, with 19 bases between. The CDR3 nucleotides read TGTGCCAGCAGTCCGACGGGACACCGATGGGGCTACACCTTC. Its translation is CASSPTGHRWGYTF.